These T cell receptor beta chains were read from a single sample in a study of CD8+ T cells in alopecia areata. Assay used: immunoSEQ multiplex PCR; TCRdb lists only in-frame clones, some missing. The repertoire holds roughly 120,000 clones, with about 50% as singletons. The sample was CD4+ T cells sorted from blood, taken at week 4, from a patient treated with tofacitinib. The receptor source for this set is a human donor with alopecia areata. CDR3s include the opening cysteine and the closing phenylalanine or tryptophan. A D gene is named only where the DNA matches it firmly. Only part of the rows carry a size: once, few, many, or a class if the clone is expanded.

>.|.|14|TRBJ1-5|TRBV6-1
CASTLGLQNQPQHF
TGTGCCAGCACCTTGGGACTCCAAAATCAGCCCCAGCATTTT
>.|.|14|TRBJ2-5|TRBV5-8
CASSLVSGLGTQYF
TGTGCCAGCAGCTTGGTCTCGGGGTTGGGGACCCAGTACTTC
>.|.|14|TRBJ2-7|TRBV5-1
CASSLNRGDYEQYF
TGCGCCAGCAGCTTGAATAGGGGTGATTACGAGCAGTACTTC
>.|few|15|TRBJ1-4|TRBV7-9
CASSLDGGAVEKLFF
TGTGCCAGCAGCTTAGACGGGGGAGCGGTTGAAAAACTGTTTTTT
>.|.|12|TRBJ1-2|TRBV2
CASVTSPYGYTF
TGTGCCAGCGTGACGAGCCCCTATGGCTACACCTTC
>TRBD1|.|14|TRBJ1-2|TRBV7-6
CASSPGQTSYGYTF
TGTGCCAGCAGCCCGGGACAGACATCCTATGGCTACACCTTC
>.|few|14|TRBJ2-1|TRBV30
CAWRRGGGRVEQFF
TGTGCCTGGAGAAGGGGAGGGGGTAGGGTTGAGCAGTTCTTC
>TRBD2|few|15|TRBJ2-1|TRBV5-1
CASSIASGGLNEQFF
TGCGCCAGCAGCATCGCTAGCGGGGGGTTAAATGAGCAGTTCTTC
>TRBD2|.|16|TRBJ2-7|TRBV4-1
CASSQGVAGSSYEQYF
TGCGCCAGCAGCCAAGGGGTAGCGGGAAGCTCCTACGAGCAGTACTTC
>TRBD1|.|14|TRBJ1-2|TRBV4-2
CASSQDAGGYGYTF
TGTGCCAGCAGCCAAGATGCAGGGGGATATGGCTACACCTTC
>.|.|12|TRBJ1-2|TRBV30
CAWSGQGHGYTF
TGTGCCTGGAGTGGGCAGGGGCATGGCTACACCTTC
>.|few|16|TRBJ2-6|TRBV4-1
CASSHGTLSGANVLTF
TGCGCCAGCAGCCACGGGACCCTATCTGGGGCCAACGTCCTGACTTTC
>TRBD1|.|14|TRBJ1-2|TRBV30
CAWSVRQGSGGYTF
TGTGCCTGGAGTGTTAGACAGGGTTCAGGGGGCTACACCTTC
>.|.|15|TRBJ1-2|TRBV9
CASSLQMTAGTGYTF
TGTGCCAGCAGCTTGCAGATGACAGCCGGGACGGGCTACACCTTC
>.|.|13|TRBJ2-3|TRBV29-1
CSASLVVTDTQYF
TGCAGCGCTTCGTTAGTGGTGACAGATACGCAGTATTTT
>TRBD1|.|11|TRBJ1-5|TRBV30
CAWDRGGPQHF
TGTGCCTGGGACAGGGGGGGGCCCCAGCATTTT
>.|many|13|TRBJ1-6|TRBV7-9
CASSFPSNSPLHF
TGTGCCAGCAGCTTTCCCTCAAATTCACCCCTCCACTTT